Shown below are 27 T cell receptor beta chains from a single sample sequenced in a study of shared clonotypes between healthy human individuals. Profiled with immunoSEQ multiplex PCR; TCRdb holds only in-frame clones, not every one. The table includes fewer than 650,000 clones, less than 80% detected once. Sequencing was done on a sample of PBMCs. The source of these receptors is a middle-aged woman in good health. Some clones in this sample may be carry-over from other donors' samples.

This sequence joins TRBV28 and TRBJ2-6, with D unresolved. The V gene lost 6 bases and the J gene lost 0 bases, with 6 bases spanning the gap. This CDR3 spans 14 amino acids. Germline V gene lookup returns CDR1 MDHEN and CDR2 SYDVKM. CDR3 DNA sequence: TGTGCCAGCAGCCTATCCTCTGGGGCCAACGTCCTGACTTTC. It codes for CASSLSSGANVLTF.

The chain links TRBV6-4 to TRBJ2-3; D might be TRBD1 or TRBD2, each matching 5 bases. Trimming removed 2 bases at V and 0 bases at J, with 9 bases between. Germline CDR1 MRHNA, CDR2 SNTAGT. CDR3 length equals 15 residues. CDR3 residues: CASSDGDQSTDTQYF. The CDR3 nucleotides are TGTGCCAGCAGTGACGGGGACCAGAGCACAGATACGCAGTATTTT.

This clone turned up a few times. The chain recombines TRBV10-2 with TRBJ2-1; D is perhaps TRBD1 or TRBD2 (6 bases each). This CDR3 has 15 amino acids. The germline V gene has CDR1 WSHSY and CDR2 SAAADI. Between the trimmed V and J ends, which lost 6 bases and 9 bases, there was a span of 21 bases. The CDR3 loop reads CASSPGGSTISEQFF. For the CDR3, the DNA is TGCGCCAGCAGCCCCGGGGGCAGCACAATCAGTGAGCAGTTCTTC.

This chain uses TRBV4-2 with TRBJ1-1; no definite D call. The germline V and J ends were trimmed by 3 bases and 1 base, with 15 bases remaining between them. The CDR3 contains 16 residues. Germline-derived CDR1 and CDR2 are LGHNA and YNFKEQ. Here the CDR3 reads CASSQGRGRTNTEAFF. CDR3 coding DNA: TGTGCCAGCAGCCAGGGGAGAGGCCGGACGAACACTGAAGCTTTCTTT.

The J gene is TRBJ2-2, the V gene TRBV28; no firm D call. Trimming removed 2 bases at V and 4 bases at J, with 20 bases between. The CDR3 runs 18 residues. Germline CDR1 MDHEN, CDR2 SYDVKM. CDR3 in DNA: TGTGCCAGCAGTTTAAACCTGTGGGTCAGGCCGGGCACCGGGGAGCTGTTTTTT. Translation: CASSLNLWVRPGTGELFF.

This chain connects TRBV5-1 to TRBJ2-7; 9 bases align to TRBD1. CDR3 length equals 15 residues. Trimming took 0 bases from V and 3 from J; bases not matched to a gene: 4. Germline V gene lookup returns CDR1 SGHRS and CDR2 YFSETQ. In DNA form, the CDR3 reads TGCGCCAGCAGCTTGGGGGACAGGGTCCTCTACGAGCAGTACTTC. Translation gives CASSLGDRVLYEQYF. Full variable domain (remainder filled in from reference TRBV5-1 and TRBJ2-7): KAGVTQTPRYLIKTRGQQVTLSCSPISGHRSVSWYQQTPGQGLQFLFEYFSETQRNKGNFPGRFSGRQFSNSRSEMNVSTLELGDSALYLCASSLGDRVLYEQYFGPGTRLTVT.

V gene TRBV2 combines with J gene TRBJ2-7; tentatively, D is TRBD1 (6 bases). This CDR3 has 13 amino acids. Germline-derived CDR1 and CDR2 are SNHLY and FYNNEI. V was trimmed by 6 bases and J by 5 bases, leaving 14 bases between them. CDR3: CASSETGYDEQYF. The CDR3 region has the DNA TGTGCCAGCAGCGAAACAGGGTACGACGAGCAGTACTTC.

CDR3 in amino acids: CASSDGRGDTQYF. The CDR3, as DNA: TGTGCCAGCAGCGATGGCCGCGGAGATACGCAGTATTTT. The rearrangement uses TRBV9 and TRBJ2-3; D remains unclear. This CDR3 contains 13 residues. Germline V gene lookup returns CDR1 SGDLS and CDR2 YYNGEE. V dropped 3 bases and J dropped 5 bases, with 10 bases sitting between them.

This clone occurred once. V is TRBV5-1 and J is TRBJ2-3; D remains unclear. This CDR3 region has 13 residues. Trimming removed 4 bases from V and 2 bases from J, with 8 bases in between. Germline V CDR1 and CDR2: SGHRS, YFSETQ. The CDR3 loop is CASSADNTDTQYF. For the CDR3, the DNA is TGCGCCAGCAGCGCCGACAACACAGATACGCAGTATTTT.

This clone appeared a single time. V is TRBV5-1 and J is TRBJ2-3, with D unclear. The CDR3 is 14 residues long. The germline CDR1 and CDR2 sequences are SGHRS and YFSETQ. V was cut by 1 base and J by 1 base, with 7 bases left in between. The CDR3: CASSLLSGTDTQYF. The CDR3 coding sequence is TGCGCCAGCAGCTTGCTCAGTGGCACAGATACGCAGTATTTT.

This clone was seen once. V usage is TRBV29-1 and J usage is TRBJ2-1; D is uncertain. The CDR3 covers 14 residues. V dropped 7 bases and J dropped 0 bases, with 13 bases sitting between them. CDR1 is SQVTM and CDR2 is ANQGSEA in the germline V gene. CDR3 region: CSAGPPSSYNEQFF. CDR3 bases: TGCAGCGCCGGACCGCCCAGCTCCTACAATGAGCAGTTCTTC.

The chain couples TRBV7-2 to TRBJ1-2; TRBD1 aligns across 8 bases. V was clipped by 3 bases and J by 3 bases; unmatched bases: 3. The germline CDR1 and CDR2 sequences are SGHTA and FQGNSA. This CDR3 has 14 residues. DNA of the CDR3: TGTGCCAGCAGCTTCCCAGGGGGCCACTATGGCTACACCTTC. Residues: CASSFPGGHYGYTF.

This clone was counted between two and nine times. V and J are TRBV27 and TRBJ2-6; no clear D gene. Per the germline V gene, CDR1 is MNHEY and CDR2 is SMNVEV (reference sequence). CDR3 length: 14 amino acids. V was pared by 2 bases and J by 0 bases, with 2 bases between. This CDR3 is CASSLHSGANVLTF. CDR3 sequence (DNA): TGTGCCAGCAGTTTACACTCTGGGGCCAACGTCCTGACTTTC.

The V and J genes are TRBV5-1 and TRBJ2-5; 9 nucleotides align to TRBD1. This CDR3 is 18 amino acids long. The V gene's germline CDR1 is SGHRS and CDR2 YFSETQ. Trimming at V came to 4 bases and at J to 4 bases, leaving 17 bases not matched to a gene. CDR3: CASSAVTGGAIFTETQYF. CDR3 nucleotide sequence: TGCGCCAGCAGCGCCGTCACAGGGGGCGCGATTTTTACAGAGACCCAGTACTTC.

This clone was seen only a few times. CDR3: CASSQGQGSNQPQHF. The CDR3 DNA sequence: TGCGCCAGCAGCCAGGGACAGGGGAGCAATCAGCCCCAGCATTTT. The V call is TRBV4-1, the J call TRBJ1-5; 10 bases fit TRBD1. This CDR3 spans 15 amino acids. The V gene end was trimmed by 3 bases and the J gene end by 1 base; junction bases not matched to a gene: 0. CDR1 is MGHRA, CDR2 YSYEKL, per germline.

In this sample, this clone turned up a few times. Other DNA sequences in the sample encode the same CDR3. The chain recombines TRBV7-6 with TRBJ2-7; 13 bases match TRBD2. V was clipped by 5 bases and J by 2 bases; unmatched bases: 3. The CDR3 has 15 residues. Germline CDR1 SGHVS, CDR2 FNYEAQ. The CDR3 DNA follows: TGTGCCAGCAGCCTGGGGACTAGCGGGACCTACGAGCAGTACTTC. Amino acids: CASSLGTSGTYEQYF.

The CDR3: CASSPPMSAGKNEKLFF. CDR3 DNA: TGTGCCAGCTCACCACCTATGTCGGCAGGAAAAAATGAAAAACTGTTTTTT. The chain carries TRBV18 and TRBJ1-4, with D unclear. The CDR3 contains 17 residues. From germline, CDR1 is KGHSH and CDR2 LQKENI. V was pared by 0 bases and J by 5 bases, with 16 bases between.

This rearrangement joins TRBV7-9 to TRBJ2-7; the D is unclear. This CDR3 spans 13 amino acids. The V gene's germline CDR1 is SEHNR and CDR2 FQNEAQ (reference sequence). The V end lost 1 base, the J end lost 4 bases, and 8 bases lay between the germline ends. CDR3 in amino acids: CASSLGPLYEQYF. In DNA form, the CDR3 reads TGTGCCAGCAGCTTAGGTCCCTTATACGAGCAGTACTTC.

This chain links TRBV4-3 with TRBJ1-4; 7 bases agree with TRBD1. Germline V gives CDR1 LGHNA, CDR2 YSLEER. CDR3 length: 16 residues. Trimming cost V 3 bases and J 1 base; bases outside gene matches: 5. Here the CDR3 reads CASSQGTAVTNEKLFF. The CDR3 coding sequence is TGCGCCAGCAGCCAGGGGACAGCAGTAACTAATGAAAAACTGTTTTTT.

This clone was detected a few times. V and J are TRBV4-3 and TRBJ2-2; D possibly uses TRBD1 or TRBD2 (5 bases each). The CDR3 loop spans 14 amino acids. Germline V gene sequence: CDR1 LGHNA, CDR2 YSLEER. Trimming left V 5 bases short and J 1 base short, with 8 bases between. Here the CDR3 DNA reads TGCGCCAGCAGCGGGACGGTGAACACCGGGGAGCTGTTTTTT. Its protein product is CASSGTVNTGELFF.

This chain uses TRBV7-2 with TRBJ1-2, with TRBD1 as a possible D gene (5 bases). CDR1 is SGHTA and CDR2 is FQGNSA in the germline V gene. This CDR3 comprises 15 residues. Trimming stripped 5 bases from V and 4 bases from J, with 17 bases between. CDR3 amino acids: CASSDQGLIGYGYTF. CDR3 DNA: TGTGCCAGCAGCGATCAGGGATTAATAGGCTATGGCTACACCTTC. Full variable domain (outside the CDR3, taken from reference TRBV7-2 and TRBJ1-2): GAGVSQSPSNKVTEKGKDVELRCDPISGHTALYWYRQSLGQGLEFLIYFQGNSAPDKSGLPSDRFSAERTGGSVSTLTIQRTQQEDSAVYLCASSDQGLIGYGYTFGSGTRLTVV.

J is TRBJ2-1 and V is TRBV2; 8 bases map to TRBD2. Germline CDR1 is SNHLY and CDR2 is FYNNEI. The junction had 5 bases not matched to a gene; V was cut back by 4 bases and J by 3 bases. The CDR3 spans 15 residues. The CDR3 loop is CASSVLAGGYNEQFF. CDR3 nucleotide sequence: TGTGCCAGCAGTGTCCTCGCGGGAGGCTACAATGAGCAGTTCTTC.

This sequence joins TRBV28 and TRBJ2-2; D is unresolved. Germline V CDR1 and CDR2: MDHEN, SYDVKM. V shed 8 bases and J shed 8 bases, with 21 bases lying between them. CDR3 length: 15 residues. CDR3 residues: CASRNLGVIRGELFF. CDR3 nucleotides: TGTGCCAGCCGTAACCTAGGAGTAATTCGGGGGGAGCTGTTTTTT.

This clone was recorded at least ten times. The rearrangement links TRBV7-9 to TRBJ1-4, with a possible D match to TRBD1 (6 bases). The CDR3 is 16 residues long. CDR1 and CDR2 from the germline V gene are SEHNR and FQNEAQ (reference sequence). The ends were cut back, 6 bases at V and 3 bases at J, with 17 bases in the middle. The CDR3: CASSKNRAAANEKLFF. The CDR3 DNA reads as TGTGCCAGCAGTAAAAACAGGGCTGCGGCTAATGAAAAACTGTTTTTT.

Notes on this clone: A far larger clone differs by one base, so this is likely a read error. Other DNA sequences in the same sample also yield this CDR3. The J gene is TRBJ1-3, the V gene TRBV30; D gene uncertain. This CDR3 comprises 13 residues. CDR1 and CDR2 from the germline V gene are GTSNPN and SVGIG (reference sequence). DNA of the CDR3: TGTGCCTGCCACCGCGGTTCTGGAAACACCATATATTTC. It encodes CACHRGSGNTIYF.

The chain employs TRBV19 and TRBJ2-1; D gene unclear. V dropped 1 base and J dropped 7 bases, with 11 bases sitting between them. This CDR3 spans 14 amino acids. Germline-derived CDR1 and CDR2 are LNHDA and SQIVND (reference sequence). CDR3 region: CASSIAGARNEQFF. The CDR3 DNA follows: TGTGCCAGTAGTATAGCGGGTGCCAGAAATGAGCAGTTCTTC.

The V call is TRBV9, the J call TRBJ1-2; D ambiguous. CDR3 length: 12 amino acids. Germline V CDR1 and CDR2: SGDLS, YYNGEE. The V end was cut by 3 bases, the J end by 8 bases, with 11 bases between. The CDR3 here is CASSEGVGGYTF. The CDR3 nucleotides are TGTGCCAGCAGCGAGGGAGTTGGGGGCTACACCTTC.